The 20 T cell receptor beta chains presented below share a single source sample, sequenced in a study of blood T cells in healthy people across ages. Primers used in a second PCR of roughly 7 to 12 cycles were a sample-barcoded 5' primer and a J-beta primer mix. TCRdb re-called the 5' RACE reads with MiXCR, one entry per CDR3 protein. This table holds about 640,000 distinct CDR3 sequences, 45% to 65% found once. The sample comprised blood. These receptors originate from a man aged 60 to 75 in good health.

This chain connects TRBV20-1 to TRBJ1-2; D remains unclear. The ends were cut back, 5 bases at V and 2 bases at J, with 9 bases in the middle. This CDR3 has 12 amino acids. CDR1 is DFQATT, CDR2 SNEGSKA, per germline (reference sequence). CDR3 loop: CSAWTANYGYTF. The CDR3 DNA sequence: TGCAGTGCTTGGACGGCAAACTATGGCTACACCTTC.

The V and J genes are TRBV7-2 and TRBJ2-3, with 8 nucleotides matching TRBD2. Germline CDR1 and CDR2: SGHTA and FQGNSA. With 2 bases clipped from V and 3 bases from J, the junction kept 4 bases outside the gene matches. CDR3 length: 15 residues. The CDR3 reads CASSLMGLGTDTQYF. CDR3 nucleotides: TGTGCCAGCAGCTTAATGGGACTAGGAACAGATACGCAGTATTTT.

This clonotype has more than one count but fewer than ten. The rearrangement joins TRBV9 to TRBJ2-5, with D possibly being TRBD2 (6 bases). V dropped 0 bases and J dropped 2 bases, with 17 bases sitting between them. Germline lookup yields CDR1 SGDLS and CDR2 YYNGEE. The CDR3 runs 17 residues. The CDR3 DNA reads as TGTGCCAGCAGCGTAGGACGGGGGAGCATTTCGCAAGAGACCCAGTACTTC. Protein: CASSVGRGSISQETQYF. Complete variable domain (other parts from reference TRBV9 and TRBJ2-5): DSGVTQTPKHLITATGQRVTLRCSPRSGDLSVYWYQQSLDQGLQFLIQYYNGEERAKGNILERFSAQQFPDLHSELNLSSLELGDSALYFCASSVGRGSISQETQYFGPGTRLLVL.

V is TRBV29-1 and J is TRBJ1-1; D not resolved. The CDR3 has 13 amino acids. Germline CDR1 and CDR2: SQVTM and ANQGSEA. V lost 5 bases and J 0 bases, leaving 10 bases between the germline ends. CDR3 sequence: CSVSPTLNTEAFF. For the CDR3, the DNA is TGCAGCGTTTCCCCGACTCTGAACACTGAAGCTTTCTTT.

This clonotype was detected only once. The chain couples TRBV20-1 to TRBJ2-5; 10 bases fit TRBD1. The J call may be wrong; the DNA end is better matched by TRBJ2-7. From germline, CDR1 is DFQATT and CDR2 SNEGSKA (reference sequence). This CDR3 is built from 13 residues. The CDR3 DNA is TGCAGTGCTAGGGGGGGACAGGGGCCCGAGCAGTACTTC. Protein product: CSARGGQGPEQYF.

A single count supports this clonotype. The genes are TRBV20-1 and TRBJ2-3, with D hard to call. Between the trimmed V and J ends, which lost 6 bases and 6 bases, there was a span of 13 bases. The CDR3 totals 12 residues. Germline values: CDR1 DFQATT, CDR2 SNEGSKA (reference sequence). CDR3 DNA sequence: TGCAGTGCAAAAGGACCCTGGGATACGCAGTATTTT. This gives the protein CSAKGPWDTQYF.

V gene TRBV20-1 combines with J gene TRBJ2-7; 16 positions match TRBD2. V was clipped by 1 base and J by 3 bases; unmatched bases: 3. The CDR3 totals 16 residues. Germline values: CDR1 DFQATT, CDR2 SNEGSKA (reference sequence). This chain's CDR3 is CSARAGTSGRGYEQYF. DNA for the CDR3: TGCAGTGCTAGAGCGGGGACTAGCGGGAGGGGCTACGAGCAGTACTTC.

The chain is built from TRBV6-6 and TRBJ1-4; D is perhaps TRBD1 (5 bases). Germline V gene data show CDR1 as MNHNY and CDR2 as SVGAGI (reference sequence). The germline V and J ends were trimmed by 7 bases and 5 bases, with 11 bases remaining between them. This CDR3 spans 13 amino acids. The CDR3 region has the DNA TGTGCCAGCATATTATCAGGGAATGAAAAACTGTTTTTT. This codes for CASILSGNEKLFF.

The count of this clonotype is one. This chain links TRBV6-5 with TRBJ2-5, with D perhaps matching TRBD2 (7 bases). The CDR3 extends over 15 amino acids. Trimming took 4 bases from V and 2 from J, leaving 14 bases between them. Germline V gene data show CDR1 as MNHEY and CDR2 as SVGAGI. CDR3 DNA sequence: TGTGCCAGCAGTTTAAACGGGGGGACACAAGAGACCCAGTACTTC. Protein sequence: CASSLNGGTQETQYF.

V usage is TRBV6-5 and J usage is TRBJ1-1; 8 bases match TRBD1. CDR3 length equals 15 residues. V shed 6 bases, J shed 1 base, and the junction held 7 bases outside the gene matches. CDR1 MNHEY and CDR2 SVGAGI come from the germline V gene. DNA for the CDR3: TGTGCCAGCAGCCCGGACAGGGCGGGGAACACTGAAGCTTTCTTT. It yields the protein CASSPDRAGNTEAFF.

The V gene is TRBV3-1, the J gene TRBJ1-2, with 7 bases lining up with TRBD1. Germline lookup yields CDR1 LGHDT and CDR2 YNNKEL (reference sequence). This CDR3 has 15 residues. J lost 4 bases, V lost 4 bases, and 9 bases had no gene match. The CDR3 loop is CASSLTTGKFYGYTF. CDR3 nucleotides: TGTGCCAGCAGCCTAACGACAGGGAAATTCTATGGCTACACCTTC.

The chain carries TRBV5-1 and TRBJ2-1; 9 bases match TRBD1. Germline CDR1 reads SGHRS; CDR2 reads YFSETQ. The trim removed 7 bases at V and 9 bases at J, leaving 8 bases unmatched. The CDR3 loop spans 13 amino acids. CDR3 amino acids: CASQGQGRSEQFF. The CDR3 region has the DNA TGCGCCAGCCAGGGACAGGGTCGGAGTGAGCAGTTCTTC.

This chain uses TRBV12-3 or TRBV12-4 with TRBJ2-1, with 12 bases that match TRBD2. CDR3 length equals 17 residues. Germline trimming cut 4 bases from V and 8 bases from J; bases unmatched to any gene: 12. CDR3 coding DNA: TGTGCCAGCAGTTCCCCACTAGCGGGGGGACTGAGTGATGAGCAGTTCTTC. This codes for CASSSPLAGGLSDEQFF.

The rearrangement uses TRBV9 and TRBJ1-2, with no clear D. The CDR3 covers 16 residues. CDR1 and CDR2 from the germline V gene are SGDLS and YYNGEE. Trimming pared 4 bases from V and 4 bases from J, leaving 20 bases between. This chain's CDR3 is CASSQHLERQTYGYTF. The CDR3 coding sequence is TGTGCCAGCAGCCAACACCTAGAGAGGCAGACCTATGGCTACACCTTC.

V gene TRBV20-1 combines with J gene TRBJ1-1, with D perhaps TRBD1 (6 bases). The germline gives CDR1 DFQATT, CDR2 SNEGSKA (reference sequence). Trimming removed 6 bases at V and 4 bases at J, with 15 bases between. The CDR3 loop spans 13 amino acids. CDR3 residues: CSADGGEITEAFF. For the CDR3, the DNA is TGCAGTGCCGACGGGGGCGAGATCACTGAAGCTTTCTTT.

The CDR3 protein is CASSEGGFQNIQYF. CDR3 bases: TGTGCCAGCAGCGAAGGGGGGTTCCAAAACATTCAGTACTTC. The V call is TRBV12-3 or TRBV12-4, the J call TRBJ2-4; D tentatively reads TRBD1 or TRBD2 (6 bases each). Trimming removed 6 bases from V and 5 bases from J, with 14 bases in between. The CDR3 sequence is 14 residues long.

This rearrangement joins TRBV18 to TRBJ1-2; D gene ambiguous. The CDR3 is 13 amino acids. V lost 0 bases to trimming and J lost 8 bases, with 10 bases between them. Germline V lookup: CDR1 KGHSH, CDR2 LQKENI. The CDR3 here is CASSPPYEEGYTF. The CDR3 DNA follows: TGTGCCAGCTCACCACCCTACGAGGAGGGCTACACCTTC.

This clonotype was picked up a small number of times. As DNA, the CDR3 is TGCAGCGTTGTTCGGGGTGAAAAACTGTTTTTT. This translates into CSVVRGEKLFF. This chain uses TRBV29-1 with TRBJ1-4; D not certain. Germline loops: CDR1 SQVTM, CDR2 ANQGSEA. The V end was cut by 4 bases, the J end by 7 bases, with 7 bases between. There are 11 residues in the CDR3.

The V and J genes are TRBV9 and TRBJ2-3; 13 positions agree with TRBD2. The CDR3 length is 21 residues. The ends lost 0 bases at V and 4 bases at J; junction bases unmatched: 17. CDR1 is SGDLS, CDR2 YYNGEE, per germline. The CDR3 protein is CASSVAIRTSGGSLTADTQYF. CDR3 bases: TGTGCCAGCAGCGTAGCAATCAGGACTAGCGGGGGATCGCTCACGGCAGATACGCAGTATTTT.

The chain has TRBV7-2 and TRBJ2-3, with 9 bases matching TRBD2. This CDR3 comprises 16 residues. The germline V gene has CDR1 SGHTA and CDR2 FQGNSA. The V and J ends lost 5 bases and 6 bases, in that order; junction bases with no gene match: 12. The CDR3 DNA reads TGTGCCAGCAGCCACGGGGCTAGCGGGGAATCGGATACGCAGTATTTT. This gives the protein CASSHGASGESDTQYF.